The rows below give T cell receptor beta chains drawn from one sample of a study of CD8 T cells in Susac syndrome. One entry per CDR3 protein results from TCRdb running MiXCR on the immunoSEQ multiplex PCR reads. Of fewer than 250,000 distinct CDR3 sequences listed, 92% are singletons. Sequenced input: CD8+ T cells from PBMCs. These receptors were taken from a human donor with multiple sclerosis. CDR3s include the opening cysteine and the closing phenylalanine or tryptophan. Each record gives: D gene, V gene, clone size, J gene, CDR3 DNA, CDR3 protein. D genes are given only for firm matches. Clone size is not always given. Where it is, it says once, few, many or a class for expanded clones.

>-|TRBV19|once|TRBJ1-5
TGTGCCAGTAGTTGGACACTGAATCAGCCCCAGCATTTT
CASSWTLNQPQHF
>-|TRBV5-1|once|TRBJ2-1
TGCGCCAGCAGCTTGGCTGGGTTGCTGGGAGTGGATGAGCAGTTCTTC
CASSLAGLLGVDEQFF
>-|TRBV29-1|-|TRBJ1-2
TGCAGCGTTGCGGACGGGGGCGCAACAGCTAACTATGGCTACACCTTC
CSVADGGATANYGYTF
>TRBD2|TRBV5-1|-|TRBJ2-1
TGCGCCAGCAGCCCCTGGACTAGCGGGAGGGCCCCCTACAATGAGCAGTTCTTC
CASSPWTSGRAPYNEQFF
>TRBD1|TRBV7-2|-|TRBJ1-4
TGTGCCAGCAGCAGCCGACAGGGAGTAGGCGGGAGGAATGAAAAACTGTTTTTT
CASSSRQGVGGRNEKLFF
>-|TRBV29-1|-|TRBJ1-1
TGCAGCGGTTGGTTGGGAAGTGAAGCTTTCTTT
CSGWLGSEAFF
>TRBD2|TRBV5-6|-|TRBJ2-1
TGTGCCAGCAGCTTATTGACTAGCGGGAGCTATGAGCAGTTCTTC
CASSLLTSGSYEQFF
>TRBD2|TRBV11-2|-|TRBJ2-3
TGTGCCAGCAGCTTATCTCTAGCGGACAGCACAGATACGCAGTATTTT
CASSLSLADSTDTQYF
>-|TRBV13|-|TRBJ1-1
TGTGCCAGCAGCTTCCTAACTTCGGAGGCTTTCTTT
CASSFLTSEAFF
>-|TRBV7-8|-|TRBJ2-1
TGTGCCAGCAGCCCCCGGCCCGGGACCAACTACAATGAGCAGTTCTTC
CASSPRPGTNYNEQFF
>-|TRBV6-2/TRBV6-3|once|TRBJ1-1
TGTGCCAGCAGTTACAGCCTCCCCGGGACTGAAGCTTTCTTT
CASSYSLPGTEAFF
>-|TRBV12-3/TRBV12-4|-|TRBJ2-5
TGTGCCAGCAGTTTATGGGGCAGAGAAGAGACCCAGTACTTC
CASSLWGREETQYF
>TRBD2|TRBV4-3|-|TRBJ2-2
TGCGCCAGCAGCCTCGAGCGGGAGTGGGCCGGGGAGCTGTTTTTT
CASSLEREWAGELFF
>-|TRBV7-2|-|TRBJ1-1
TGTGCCAGCAGCTTAGTGACAGGGAACACTGAAGCTTTCTTT
CASSLVTGNTEAFF
>-|TRBV4-1|-|TRBJ1-5
TGCGCCAGCAGCCCCTACCCGGAGATTGGCAATCAGCCCCAGCATTTT
CASSPYPEIGNQPQHF
>TRBD2|TRBV14|-|TRBJ2-1
TGTGCCAGCAGCCAAGAACTAGCGGACTACAATGAGCAGTTCTTC
CASSQELADYNEQFF
>TRBD1|TRBV7-9|-|TRBJ2-1
TGTGCCAGCAGCTCCCCGGGACAGGGTTATGTGGATGAGCAGTTCTTC
CASSSPGQGYVDEQFF
>TRBD1|TRBV29-1|-|TRBJ1-2
TGCAGCGTTGGTAAGGGGGCTGGCTACACCTTC
CSVGKGAGYTF
>TRBD1|TRBV2|-|TRBJ1-2
TGTGCCAGCCAGACAGGGGCGGGGGGTATGGACTACACCTTC
CASQTGAGGMDYTF
>TRBD2|TRBV27|-|TRBJ2-1
TGTGCCAGCGGCCGGGGGGACAATGAGCAGTTCTTC
CASGRGDNEQFF
>TRBD1|TRBV19|-|TRBJ1-6
TGTGCCAGTAGGGGACAGGGGACCTATAATTCACCCCTCCACTTT
CASRGQGTYNSPLHF
>TRBD2|TRBV7-8|-|TRBJ2-5
TGTGCCAGCAGCTTAAGTAGCGGGGGGGGTGGAGAGACCCAGTACTTC
CASSLSSGGGGETQYF
>TRBD2|TRBV12-3/TRBV12-4|-|TRBJ2-1
TGTGCCAGCAGTTTACTACTACTAGCGGGGTTTGAAAATGAGCAGTTCTTC
CASSLLLLAGFENEQFF
>-|TRBV30|-|TRBJ1-5
TGTGCCTACGGAACTAGCAATCAGCCCCAGCATTTT
CAYGTSNQPQHF
>-|TRBV24-1|-|TRBJ2-5
TGTGCCACCAGTGATTACAGCAGCCAAGAGACCCAGTACTTC
CATSDYSSQETQYF
>-|TRBV7-3|-|TRBJ2-1
TGTGCCAGCAGCCTGACCGGCGGGACGTCCTACAATGAGCAGTTCTTC
CASSLTGGTSYNEQFF
>-|TRBV12-5|-|TRBJ2-1
TGTGCTAGTGGTTTGTCTTCTGTATCTGAGCAGTTCTTC
CASGLSSVSEQFF
>-|TRBV7-9|-|TRBJ1-2
TGTGCCAGCAGCTTAGCTATCGCAGGGGATGGCTACACCTTC
CASSLAIAGDGYTF
>-|TRBV5-4|few|TRBJ2-7
TGTGCCAGCAGCCGGGGCCCCTCCTACGAGCAGTACTTC
CASSRGPSYEQYF
>-|TRBV19|-|TRBJ1-2
TGTGCCAGTAACAGGGAGAACTATGGCTACACCTTC
CASNRENYGYTF
>TRBD2|TRBV12-3/TRBV12-4|-|TRBJ2-7
TGTGCCAGCAGACTAGCGGGAGCCTCAGAGCAGTACTTC
CASRLAGASEQYF
>-|TRBV4-1|-|TRBJ2-5
TGCGCCAGCAGCCATCCGAGGGGGAGGGCCCAGCAACTTCAAGAGACCCAGTACTTC
CASSHPRGRAQQLQETQYF
>TRBD1|TRBV6-2/TRBV6-3|-|TRBJ1-5
TGTGCCAGCAGTTGGGGACAGGGGGATACTTATAGCAATCAGCCCCAGCATTTT
CASSWGQGDTYSNQPQHF
>TRBD1|TRBV5-6|-|TRBJ1-1
TGTGCCAGCAGCTACGGACAGGCCCCGGGCACTGAAGCTTTCTTT
CASSYGQAPGTEAFF
>-|TRBV19|-|TRBJ2-7
TGTGCCAGTAGTATGACAGTTACAACCTACGAGCAGTACTTC
CASSMTVTTYEQYF
>-|TRBV4-3|-|TRBJ2-7
TGCGCCAGCAGCCAAGTAGTAGGAGGGACCTACGAGCAGTACTTC
CASSQVVGGTYEQYF
>-|TRBV29-1|-|TRBJ1-1
TGCAGCGGGGCTTCGCGGTGGGAAGCTTTCTTT
CSGASRWEAFF
>TRBD1|TRBV29-1|-|TRBJ2-1
TGCAGCGTTGCCCTTGACAGGGCGGCCTACAATGAGCAGTTCTTC
CSVALDRAAYNEQFF
>-|TRBV27|-|TRBJ2-1
TGTGCCACTCTCTCCCTGGGGGGCTCCTACAATGAGCAGTTCTTC
CATLSLGGSYNEQFF
>TRBD2|TRBV11-2|-|TRBJ2-1
TGTGCCAGCACTCATGTAGCGGGATCGGACAATGAGCAGTTCTTC
CASTHVAGSDNEQFF
>TRBD2|TRBV14|-|TRBJ2-7
TGTGCCAGCAGCCAATTGGGGGGAGGGGTCTACGAGCAGTACTTC
CASSQLGGGVYEQYF
>TRBD1|TRBV12-3/TRBV12-4|-|TRBJ2-7
TGTGCCAGCAGCCTGGAGCGCGGGACAGGGGGTACCTACGAGCAGTACTTC
CASSLERGTGGTYEQYF
>TRBD1|TRBV15|-|TRBJ2-7
TGTGCCACCAGCAGAGCTAGGACAGGGACCTACGAGCAGTACTTC
CATSRARTGTYEQYF
>TRBD2|TRBV5-6|-|TRBJ2-1
TGTGCCAGCAGCTTGGCTAGCGGGAGTCTCAATGAGCAGTTCTTC
CASSLASGSLNEQFF
>-|TRBV5-4|-|TRBJ2-2
TGTGCCAGCAGCTCCTTCCCAGGGGCGGGAAGGCTGGCCGGGGATCTGTTTTTT
CASSSFPGAGRLAGDLFF
>-|TRBV5-6|once|TRBJ1-2
TGTGCCAGCAGCCGATGGACGGACCTCTCCCCTATCTATGGCTACACCTTC
CASSRWTDLSPIYGYTF
>TRBD1|TRBV30|-|TRBJ1-1
TGTGCCTGGGGAGGACAGGCGAACACTGAAGCTTTCTTT
CAWGGQANTEAFF
>-|TRBV14|-|TRBJ2-7
TGTGCCAGCAGCCAAGAGCGGCTGCCCTCCTACGAGCAGTACTTC
CASSQERLPSYEQYF
>-|TRBV12-3/TRBV12-4|-|TRBJ2-7
TGTGCCAGCACCTTCGAGACAGGAGTAATAGGGTCCCCCTACGAGCAGTACTTC
CASTFETGVIGSPYEQYF
>-|TRBV30|-|TRBJ1-5
TGTGCCTGGAGTAAAGGGCAGGGCAATCAGCCCCAGCATTTT
CAWSKGQGNQPQHF
>-|TRBV12-3/TRBV12-4|-|TRBJ2-1
TGTGCCAGCAGTTCAACTAGGGATGAAAGCTCCTACAATGAGCAGTTCTTC
CASSSTRDESSYNEQFF
>TRBD2|TRBV13|-|TRBJ2-1
TGTGCCAGCAGCTCAGGACTAGTCGCTGATGAGCAGTTCTTC
CASSSGLVADEQFF
>-|TRBV20-1|-|TRBJ1-1
TGCAGTGCTAGGCCCCGGTTGGACACTGAAGCTTTCTTT
CSARPRLDTEAFF
>TRBD1|TRBV19|-|TRBJ1-5
TGTGCCAGTAGTACCTACAGGGGCGGCAATCAGCCCCAGCATTTT
CASSTYRGGNQPQHF
>-|TRBV30|-|TRBJ1-4
TGTGCCTGGAGTGTACAACGGCGTAATGAAAAACTGTTTTTT
CAWSVQRRNEKLFF
>TRBD1|TRBV12-3/TRBV12-4|once|TRBJ1-5
TGTGCCAGCAGCCCGGGACAGAATCGAGCCCAGCATTTT
CASSPGQNRAQHF
>TRBD1|TRBV5-5|-|TRBJ2-5
TGTGCCAGCAGCCGCCGCCGGGACAGGGGAGAGACCCAGTACTTC
CASSRRRDRGETQYF